This is a list of T cell receptor beta chains from one sample in a study of T cell repertoires in cytomegalovirus infection. TCRdb passed the reads through MiXCR, listing each CDR3 protein once. Among hundreds of thousands of distinct CDR3 sequences, approximately 32% were seen once, and the ten largest hold over 10%. Their target antigens are unknown. This sample comprised cultured CD8+ T cells from PBMCs, obtained from culture after CMV antigen stimulation. These receptors originate from a human donor in good health (CMV status not recorded). Some clones in this sample may be carry-over from other donors' samples. CDR3s include the opening cysteine and the closing phenylalanine or tryptophan. D genes are given only for firm matches. Not all rows give a size; the values are once, few, many and, for expanded clones, a class.

CDR3 protein: CASNPRTGGGRDEQFF
CDR3 DNA: TGTGCCAGCAACCCCCGGACAGGGGGTGGGCGGGATGAGCAGTTCTTC
V gene: TRBV7-6
clone size: many
J gene: TRBJ2-1
D gene: TRBD1
CDR3 length: 16

CDR3 protein: CASEGQSRNGAFF
CDR3 DNA: TGTGCCAGCGAGGGACAGTCTCGAAACGGGGCTTTCTTT
V gene: TRBV13
clone size: few
J gene: TRBJ1-1
D gene: TRBD1
CDR3 length: 13

CDR3 protein: CAISESMAGNPYNEQFF
CDR3 DNA: TGTGCCATCAGTGAGTCGATGGCAGGCAACCCATACAATGAGCAGTTCTTC
V gene: TRBV10-3
clone size: NA
J gene: TRBJ2-1
D gene: NA
CDR3 length: 17

CDR3 protein: CASSLVRNEQYF
CDR3 DNA: TGTGCCAGCAGCTTAGTGCGCAACGAGCAGTACTTC
V gene: TRBV5-5
clone size: NA
J gene: TRBJ2-7
D gene: NA
CDR3 length: 12

CDR3 protein: CASSYPTGANSNQPQHF
CDR3 DNA: TGTGCCAGCAGTTACCCGACAGGGGCTAATAGCAATCAGCCCCAGCATTTT
V gene: TRBV6-5
clone size: many
J gene: TRBJ1-5
D gene: TRBD1
CDR3 length: 17

CDR3 protein: CASSSRGPSTDTQYF
CDR3 DNA: TGTGCCAGCAGCTCGCGGGGACCGAGCACAGATACGCAGTATTTT
V gene: TRBV7-8
clone size: many
J gene: TRBJ2-3
D gene: NA
CDR3 length: 15

CDR3 protein: CASSLLIQGSGYGYTF
CDR3 DNA: TGTGCCAGCAGTTTACTCATCCAGGGGAGCGGCTATGGCTACACCTTC
V gene: TRBV12-3/TRBV12-4
clone size: NA
J gene: TRBJ1-2
D gene: NA
CDR3 length: 16

CDR3 protein: CSVAGQPYEQYF
CDR3 DNA: TGCAGCGTTGCGGGACAACCCTACGAGCAGTACTTC
V gene: TRBV29-1
clone size: NA
J gene: TRBJ2-7
D gene: NA
CDR3 length: 12

CDR3 protein: CASSERLREKLFF
CDR3 DNA: TGTGCCAGCAGCGAAAGACTCAGAGAAAAACTGTTTTTT
V gene: TRBV7-6
clone size: few
J gene: TRBJ1-4
D gene: NA
CDR3 length: 13

CDR3 protein: CASSQPPGQFPGSYEQYF
CDR3 DNA: TGCGCCAGCAGCCAACCCCCGGGACAGTTTCCAGGGTCCTACGAGCAGTACTTC
V gene: TRBV4-1
clone size: few
J gene: TRBJ2-7
D gene: TRBD1
CDR3 length: 18

CDR3 protein: CASRELAGGPGDTQYF
CDR3 DNA: TGTGCCAGCAGGGAACTAGCGGGGGGGCCCGGAGATACGCAGTATTTT
V gene: TRBV2
clone size: few
J gene: TRBJ2-3
D gene: TRBD2
CDR3 length: 16

CDR3 protein: CASSIQGGHQPQHF
CDR3 DNA: TGTGCCAGCAGTATTCAGGGAGGTCATCAGCCCCAGCATTTT
V gene: TRBV28
clone size: NA
J gene: TRBJ1-5
D gene: NA
CDR3 length: 14

CDR3 protein: CASSLNRDSLHGYTF
CDR3 DNA: TGTGCCAGCAGTTTAAATCGGGACAGCCTACATGGCTACACCTTC
V gene: TRBV28
clone size: NA
J gene: TRBJ1-2
D gene: TRBD1
CDR3 length: 15

CDR3 protein: CATRGTQKGQYF
CDR3 DNA: TGTGCCACGAGAGGGACCCAAAAGGGGCAGTATTTT
V gene: TRBV19
clone size: NA
J gene: TRBJ2-3
D gene: NA
CDR3 length: 12

CDR3 protein: CSATRGGDTQYF
CDR3 DNA: TGCAGTGCCACGAGGGGTGGAGATACGCAGTATTTT
V gene: TRBV20-1
clone size: few
J gene: TRBJ2-3
D gene: NA
CDR3 length: 12

CDR3 protein: CASSPIWGQRETQYF
CDR3 DNA: TGTGCCAGCAGCCCTATTTGGGGGCAGAGGGAGACCCAGTACTTC
V gene: TRBV7-6
clone size: many
J gene: TRBJ2-5
D gene: NA
CDR3 length: 15

CDR3 protein: CASSEYRVETQYF
CDR3 DNA: TGTGCCAGCAGTGAATACAGGGTTGAGACCCAGTACTTC
V gene: TRBV25-1
clone size: few
J gene: TRBJ2-5
D gene: NA
CDR3 length: 13

CDR3 protein: CASSPWASFGPDNEQFF
CDR3 DNA: TGTGCCAGCAGCCCTTGGGCTAGCTTCGGACCGGACAATGAGCAGTTCTTC
V gene: TRBV5-6
clone size: NA
J gene: TRBJ2-1
D gene: NA
CDR3 length: 17

CDR3 protein: CASSEGRGGPDTQYF
CDR3 DNA: TGCGCCAGCAGCGAAGGACGGGGGGGCCCAGATACGCAGTATTTT
V gene: TRBV5-1
clone size: few
J gene: TRBJ2-3
D gene: TRBD2
CDR3 length: 15

CDR3 protein: CASSLVVAGGRSEQFF
CDR3 DNA: TGTGCCAGCAGCTTGGTGGTAGCGGGGGGGCGCAGTGAGCAGTTCTTC
V gene: TRBV5-6
clone size: NA
J gene: TRBJ2-1
D gene: TRBD2
CDR3 length: 16

CDR3 protein: CASSQKTGSSPLHF
CDR3 DNA: TGCGCCAGCAGCCAAAAGACGGGTAGTTCACCCCTCCACTTT
V gene: TRBV4-1
clone size: NA
J gene: TRBJ1-6
D gene: NA
CDR3 length: 14

CDR3 protein: CASSHPRGNTEAFF
CDR3 DNA: TGCGCCAGCAGCCATCCTCGGGGGAACACTGAAGCTTTCTTT
V gene: TRBV4-3
clone size: NA
J gene: TRBJ1-1
D gene: NA
CDR3 length: 14

CDR3 protein: CASSSRGTDSYEQYF
CDR3 DNA: TGTGCCAGCAGTTCCCGCGGGACAGACTCCTACGAGCAGTACTTC
V gene: TRBV6-6
clone size: NA
J gene: TRBJ2-7
D gene: NA
CDR3 length: 15

CDR3 protein: CASSYVGGTGEAFF
CDR3 DNA: TGTGCCAGCAGTTACGTTGGAGGGACCGGTGAAGCTTTCTTT
V gene: TRBV6-5
clone size: NA
J gene: TRBJ1-1
D gene: NA
CDR3 length: 14

CDR3 protein: CASSVNSGGSFEQYF
CDR3 DNA: TGTGCCAGCAGTGTTAATAGCGGGGGCTCTTTCGAGCAGTACTTC
V gene: TRBV25-1
clone size: few
J gene: TRBJ2-7
D gene: TRBD2
CDR3 length: 15

CDR3 protein: CASSLGAGGFTYEQYF
CDR3 DNA: TGTGCCAGCAGCTTGGGAGCGGGGGGCTTTACCTACGAGCAGTACTTC
V gene: TRBV5-6
clone size: NA
J gene: TRBJ2-7
D gene: TRBD2
CDR3 length: 16

CDR3 protein: CASSVSGANEKLFF
CDR3 DNA: TGTGCCAGCAGCGTTTCGGGAGCTAATGAAAAACTGTTTTTT
V gene: TRBV9
clone size: many
J gene: TRBJ1-4
D gene: NA
CDR3 length: 14

CDR3 protein: CASSGTDFGGDTEAFF
CDR3 DNA: TGTGCCAGCAGTGGAACGGACTTTGGAGGGGACACTGAAGCTTTCTTT
V gene: TRBV6-1
clone size: few
J gene: TRBJ1-1
D gene: NA
CDR3 length: 16

CDR3 protein: CASSPPGGRAEAFF
CDR3 DNA: TGTGCCAGCAGTCCTCCAGGGGGCCGAGCTGAAGCTTTCTTT
V gene: TRBV7-9
clone size: few
J gene: TRBJ1-1
D gene: TRBD1
CDR3 length: 14

CDR3 protein: CASSLDQNTGELFF
CDR3 DNA: TGTGCCAGCAGCTTAGATCAGAACACCGGGGAGCTGTTTTTT
V gene: TRBV11-3
clone size: many
J gene: TRBJ2-2
D gene: NA
CDR3 length: 14

CDR3 protein: CASSRRRVAKETQYF
CDR3 DNA: TGTGCCAGCAGCAGGCGCAGGGTGGCGAAAGAGACCCAGTACTTC
V gene: TRBV7-8
clone size: many
J gene: TRBJ2-5
D gene: NA
CDR3 length: 15

CDR3 protein: CAAPGNGEKLFF
CDR3 DNA: TGTGCCGCTCCGGGGAATGGAGAAAAACTGTTTTTT
V gene: TRBV7-9
clone size: few
J gene: TRBJ1-4
D gene: NA
CDR3 length: 12

CDR3 protein: CASSLAAGRVTDTQYF
CDR3 DNA: TGCGCCAGCAGCTTGGCCGCAGGCAGGGTTACAGATACGCAGTATTTT
V gene: TRBV5-1
clone size: NA
J gene: TRBJ2-3
D gene: NA
CDR3 length: 16

CDR3 protein: CASSLGEEGRTEAFF
CDR3 DNA: TGTGCCAGCAGCTTAGGGGAAGAGGGGCGCACTGAAGCTTTCTTT
V gene: TRBV7-6
clone size: many
J gene: TRBJ1-1
D gene: NA
CDR3 length: 15

CDR3 protein: CASSLGDGKGTEAFF
CDR3 DNA: TGTGCCAGCAGCTTGGGCGACGGGAAGGGGACTGAAGCTTTCTTT
V gene: TRBV7-6
clone size: many
J gene: TRBJ1-1
D gene: NA
CDR3 length: 15

CDR3 protein: CASSPPAQVYGYTF
CDR3 DNA: TGTGCCAGCAGCCCCCCGGCACAAGTCTATGGCTACACCTTC
V gene: TRBV28
clone size: NA
J gene: TRBJ1-2
D gene: NA
CDR3 length: 14

CDR3 protein: CASSYNDDPNTGELFF
CDR3 DNA: TGTGCCAGCAGTTATAACGACGACCCGAACACCGGGGAGCTGTTTTTT
V gene: TRBV6-5
clone size: NA
J gene: TRBJ2-2
D gene: NA
CDR3 length: 16

CDR3 protein: CASPLRGTGTLNEQFF
CDR3 DNA: TGTGCCAGCCCCCTGAGGGGGACGGGAACATTGAATGAGCAGTTCTTC
V gene: TRBV7-9
clone size: NA
J gene: TRBJ2-1
D gene: NA
CDR3 length: 16

CDR3 protein: CASRRDTSYGYTF
CDR3 DNA: TGTGCCAGCCGTCGGGACACCTCCTATGGCTACACCTTC
V gene: TRBV12-3/TRBV12-4
clone size: few
J gene: TRBJ1-2
D gene: NA
CDR3 length: 13

CDR3 protein: CASSLGTDFNQPQHF
CDR3 DNA: TGTGCCAGTAGTCTAGGGACAGACTTCAATCAGCCCCAGCATTTT
V gene: TRBV19
clone size: NA
J gene: TRBJ1-5
D gene: TRBD1
CDR3 length: 15

CDR3 protein: CASSLKFASGEETQYF
CDR3 DNA: TGTGCCAGCAGTTTAAAGTTCGCTAGCGGGGAAGAGACCCAGTACTTC
V gene: TRBV12-3/TRBV12-4
clone size: NA
J gene: TRBJ2-5
D gene: TRBD2
CDR3 length: 16

CDR3 protein: CASSDLKDSNGNQPQHF
CDR3 DNA: TGTGCCAGCAGTGACCTAAAGGACAGTAACGGCAATCAGCCCCAGCATTTT
V gene: TRBV27
clone size: NA
J gene: TRBJ1-5
D gene: NA
CDR3 length: 17

CDR3 protein: CASSLGSSDYNEQFF
CDR3 DNA: TGTGCCAGCAGCTTAGGGAGTAGCGATTACAATGAGCAGTTCTTC
V gene: TRBV7-6
clone size: NA
J gene: TRBJ2-1
D gene: NA
CDR3 length: 15

CDR3 protein: CASSLTQGLRLNTEAFF
CDR3 DNA: TGTGCCAGCAGCTTAACGCAGGGTCTCCGGCTGAACACTGAAGCTTTCTTT
V gene: TRBV7-9
clone size: NA
J gene: TRBJ1-1
D gene: NA
CDR3 length: 17

CDR3 protein: CASSLGSRSAYF
CDR3 DNA: TGTGCCAGCAGCTTAGGATCTCGGTCAGCATATTTC
V gene: TRBV7-6
clone size: NA
J gene: TRBJ2-5
D gene: NA
CDR3 length: 12

CDR3 protein: CASSIGGGLSSYNEQFF
CDR3 DNA: TGTGCCAGCAGCATCGGGGGGGGTCTGAGCTCCTACAATGAGCAGTTCTTC
V gene: TRBV7-9
clone size: few
J gene: TRBJ2-1
D gene: TRBD2
CDR3 length: 17

CDR3 protein: CASSQKFGQPDQPQHF
CDR3 DNA: TGCGCCAGCAGTCAAAAGTTCGGACAGCCAGACCAGCCCCAGCATTTT
V gene: TRBV23-1
clone size: NA
J gene: TRBJ1-5
D gene: NA
CDR3 length: 16

CDR3 protein: CAKGQGVFGEQYF
CDR3 DNA: TGTGCCAAGGGACAGGGGGTATTCGGCGAGCAGTACTTC
V gene: TRBV2
clone size: few
J gene: TRBJ2-7
D gene: TRBD1
CDR3 length: 13

CDR3 protein: CASRTGTHNEQFF
CDR3 DNA: TGTGCCAGCAGAACCGGGACCCACAATGAGCAGTTCTTC
V gene: TRBV7-9
clone size: NA
J gene: TRBJ2-1
D gene: NA
CDR3 length: 13

CDR3 protein: CASTPSSSINEQFF
CDR3 DNA: TGTGCCAGCACCCCGTCGTCTAGCATCAATGAGCAGTTCTTC
V gene: TRBV12-3/TRBV12-4
clone size: NA
J gene: TRBJ2-1
D gene: NA
CDR3 length: 14

CDR3 protein: CASSLLGGRRATEAFF
CDR3 DNA: TGTGCCAGCAGCTTGTTAGGGGGAAGGCGGGCCACTGAAGCTTTCTTT
V gene: TRBV5-8
clone size: few
J gene: TRBJ1-1
D gene: NA
CDR3 length: 16